This is a list of T cell receptor beta chains from one sample in a study of control samples from healthy donors and cancer patients. Clones were sequenced by immunoSEQ multiplex PCR, and TCRdb holds only the in-frame ones, with some missing. Here the sample spans more than 150,000 clones, 90% to 95% being singletons. Material for sequencing was blood. These receptors were collected from a young woman in good health. Each CDR3 is given with its conserved first and last residue. The D gene is left open where the match is weak. Size is stated for part of the rows, as once, few or many counts, or as a class when the clone is expanded.

D: TRBD2; size: -; J: TRBJ2-7; V: TRBV28; CDR3: CASSLPTLRPEITSGSALGDEQYF; DNA: TGTGCCAGCAGTTTACCCACGTTAAGGCCTGAAATCACTAGCGGGAGCGCTTTGGGGGACGAGCAGTACTTC
D: -; size: once; J: TRBJ1-5; V: TRBV28; CDR3: CASAEAREVQPQHF; DNA: TGTGCCAGCGCCGAGGCCAGGGAAGTTCAGCCCCAGCATTTT
D: -; size: -; J: TRBJ1-5; V: TRBV7-8; CDR3: CASSLIQGEQPQHF; DNA: TGTGCCAGCAGCCTAATACAGGGCGAACAGCCCCAGCATTTT
D: -; size: -; J: TRBJ1-4; V: TRBV30; CDR3: CAWAEPSLREKLFF; DNA: TGTGCCTGGGCCGAGCCGTCGCTTCGGGAAAAACTGTTTTTT
D: TRBD1; size: -; J: TRBJ1-2; V: TRBV30; CDR3: CAWSSGTGIGYTF; DNA: TGTGCCTGGAGTTCCGGGACAGGGATTGGCTACACCTTC
D: -; size: -; J: TRBJ2-5; V: TRBV28; CDR3: CASSFGSQETQYF; DNA: TGTGCCAGCAGTTTTGGGAGCCAAGAGACCCAGTACTTC
D: TRBD2; size: -; J: TRBJ2-7; V: TRBV4-1; CDR3: CASSPGLAAYEQYF; DNA: TGCGCCAGCAGCCCAGGACTAGCGGCCTACGAGCAGTACTTC
D: -; size: -; J: TRBJ2-1; V: TRBV19; CDR3: CASSLGGSAYNEQFF; DNA: TGTGCCAGTAGTTTAGGGGGGAGCGCCTACAATGAGCAGTTCTTC
D: -; size: -; J: TRBJ1-6; V: TRBV5-1; CDR3: CASSLDRAENSPLHF; DNA: TGCGCCAGCAGCTTGGACAGGGCTGAAAATTCACCCCTCCACTTT
D: -; size: -; J: TRBJ2-3; V: TRBV27; CDR3: CASSLLPGHPTDTQYF; DNA: TGTGCCAGCAGTTTATTACCCGGACACCCCACAGATACGCAGTATTTT
D: -; size: -; J: TRBJ2-1; V: TRBV2; CDR3: CASRDPGFSISNEQFF; DNA: TGTGCCAGCAGAGACCCCGGGTTCTCGATCTCCAATGAGCAGTTCTTC
D: TRBD1; size: -; J: TRBJ2-3; V: TRBV5-1; CDR3: CASSPGTGADTQYF; DNA: TGCGCCAGCAGCCCCGGGACAGGGGCAGATACGCAGTATTTT
D: -; size: -; J: TRBJ2-7; V: TRBV3-1/TRBV3-2; CDR3: CASSQGEAGSYYEQYF; DNA: TGTGCCAGCAGCCAAGGTGAGGCAGGGAGCTACTACGAGCAGTACTTC
D: -; size: -; J: TRBJ2-1; V: TRBV2; CDR3: CASSPQKRPREQFF; DNA: TGTGCCAGCAGTCCCCAAAAGCGTCCACGGGAGCAGTTCTTC
D: -; size: few; J: TRBJ2-1; V: TRBV7-8; CDR3: CASSLTTKPNEQFF; DNA: TGTGCCAGCAGCTTAACCACCAAACCCAATGAGCAGTTCTTC
D: TRBD1; size: few; J: TRBJ2-2; V: TRBV2; CDR3: CASRDRGMITGELFF; DNA: TGTGCCAGCAGGGACAGGGGAATGATCACCGGGGAGCTGTTTTTT
D: -; size: -; J: TRBJ1-3; V: TRBV10-1; CDR3: CASSGGLSGNTIYF; DNA: TGCGCCAGCAGTGGGGGCCTCTCTGGAAACACCATATATTTT
D: -; size: -; J: TRBJ2-5; V: TRBV5-1; CDR3: CASSLEGETQYF; DNA: TGCGCCAGCAGCTTGGAGGGGGAGACCCAGTACTTC
D: TRBD1; size: -; J: TRBJ2-5; V: TRBV15; CDR3: CATSRGDSQETQYF; DNA: TGTGCCACCAGCAGAGGGGACAGCCAAGAGACCCAGTACTTC
D: -; size: -; J: TRBJ1-2; V: TRBV7-9; CDR3: CASSLDFTAYGYTF; DNA: TGTGCCAGCAGCTTAGATTTCACGGCCTATGGCTACACCTTC
D: -; size: -; J: TRBJ1-2; V: TRBV28; CDR3: CASSATQKGYTF; DNA: TGTGCCAGCAGTGCTACCCAAAAAGGCTACACCTTC
D: -; size: once; J: TRBJ1-1; V: TRBV13; CDR3: CASSERTVNTEAFF; DNA: TGTGCCAGCAGTGAAAGGACGGTGAACACTGAAGCTTTCTTT
D: TRBD2; size: -; J: TRBJ2-5; V: TRBV28; CDR3: CASSRRASGRGYQETQYF; DNA: TGTGCCAGCAGCCGGAGGGCTAGCGGGAGGGGATACCAAGAGACCCAGTACTTC
D: -; size: -; J: TRBJ2-1; V: TRBV2; CDR3: CASSSPFPSAYNEQFF; DNA: TGTGCCAGCAGTTCCCCTTTCCCATCCGCCTACAATGAGCAGTTCTTC
D: -; size: -; J: TRBJ2-7; V: TRBV12-1; CDR3: CASSFGAGVSEQYF; DNA: TGTGCCAGCAGCTTTGGCGCGGGAGTCTCCGAGCAGTACTTC
D: -; size: -; J: TRBJ1-5; V: TRBV7-9; CDR3: CASSLGGDQPQHF; DNA: TGTGCCAGCAGCTTGGGGGGGGATCAGCCCCAGCATTTT
D: -; size: -; J: TRBJ2-1; V: TRBV11-2; CDR3: CASSIPGLAYNEQFF; DNA: TGTGCCAGCAGCATCCCGGGACTGGCCTACAATGAGCAGTTCTTC
D: -; size: -; J: TRBJ1-1; V: TRBV6-5; CDR3: CASSPLIALDEAFF; DNA: TGTGCCAGCAGCCCCCTTATCGCCCTCGATGAAGCTTTCTTT
D: TRBD2; size: -; J: TRBJ2-7; V: TRBV28; CDR3: CASSPSSPSGRTSSYEQYF; DNA: TGTGCCAGCAGTCCCTCGTCCCCTAGCGGGAGGACCTCTTCCTACGAGCAGTACTTC
D: -; size: -; J: TRBJ2-1; V: TRBV27; CDR3: CASSSGKLSYNEQFF; DNA: TGTGCCAGCAGTTCCGGGAAACTATCCTACAATGAGCAGTTCTTC
D: -; size: -; J: TRBJ1-1; V: TRBV5-6; CDR3: CASSLFPGSSEAFF; DNA: TGTGCCAGCAGCTTGTTCCCAGGGAGTTCTGAAGCTTTCTTT
D: TRBD1; size: -; J: TRBJ1-5; V: TRBV28; CDR3: CASSFGAGTVGQPQHF; DNA: TGTGCCAGCAGTTTCGGCGCGGGGACAGTTGGGCAGCCCCAGCATTTT
D: TRBD2; size: -; J: TRBJ2-3; V: TRBV29-1; CDR3: CSVEIAGGPGRDTQYF; DNA: TGCAGCGTTGAAATAGCGGGAGGGCCGGGAAGAGATACGCAGTATTTT
D: -; size: -; J: TRBJ2-1; V: TRBV20-1; CDR3: CSASLHEYNEQFF; DNA: TGCAGTGCTAGTTTGCACGAGTACAATGAGCAGTTCTTC
D: -; size: -; J: TRBJ1-5; V: TRBV12-5; CDR3: CASAPGLSSNQPQHF; DNA: TGTGCTAGTGCCCCGGGACTGAGTAGCAATCAGCCCCAGCATTTT
D: -; size: -; J: TRBJ1-1; V: TRBV24-1; CDR3: CATSDWGRTEAFF; DNA: TGTGCCACCAGTGACTGGGGGAGGACTGAAGCTTTCTTT
D: TRBD2; size: -; J: TRBJ2-1; V: TRBV27; CDR3: CASSSLTSAYEQFF; DNA: TGTGCCAGCAGTTCCCTGACTAGCGCCTATGAGCAGTTCTTC
D: TRBD2; size: -; J: TRBJ2-1; V: TRBV7-8; CDR3: CASSLPTGLAEYNEQFF; DNA: TGTGCCAGCAGCCTACCTACGGGACTAGCAGAATACAATGAGCAGTTCTTC
D: -; size: -; J: TRBJ2-7; V: TRBV28; CDR3: CASKSSYEQYF; DNA: TGTGCCAGCAAGTCATCCTACGAGCAGTACTTC
D: TRBD1; size: -; J: TRBJ2-3; V: TRBV15; CDR3: CATSRAGQGVDTQYF; DNA: TGTGCCACCAGCAGAGCCGGACAGGGTGTGGATACGCAGTATTTT
D: TRBD1; size: -; J: TRBJ1-1; V: TRBV24-1; CDR3: CATREDRAGTEAFF; DNA: TGTGCCACCAGGGAGGACAGGGCTGGGACTGAAGCTTTCTTT
D: -; size: few; J: TRBJ1-2; V: TRBV6-1; CDR3: CASSEPHRVYGYTF; DNA: TGTGCCAGCAGTGAACCCCACAGAGTTTATGGCTACACCTTC
D: TRBD1; size: -; J: TRBJ1-2; V: TRBV9; CDR3: CASSLIGGGSYGYTF; DNA: TGTGCCAGCAGCCTGATCGGAGGGGGCAGCTATGGCTACACCTTC
D: -; size: few; J: TRBJ2-3; V: TRBV28; CDR3: CASSLPPGSGRDTQYF; DNA: TGTGCCAGCAGTTTACCGCCGGGGTCTGGACGGGATACGCAGTATTTT
D: TRBD1; size: -; J: TRBJ1-2; V: TRBV6-5; CDR3: CASRGTGYGYTF; DNA: TGTGCCAGCAGGGGGACAGGCTATGGCTACACCTTC
D: -; size: -; J: TRBJ2-3; V: TRBV4-1; CDR3: CASSQGISFTDTQYF; DNA: TGCGCCAGCAGCCAAGGAATCAGTTTCACAGATACGCAGTATTTT
D: TRBD1; size: -; J: TRBJ1-5; V: TRBV27; CDR3: CASSFGPGEGAHHQPQHF; DNA: TGTGCCAGCAGTTTTGGACCGGGCGAGGGGGCGCATCATCAGCCCCAGCATTTT
D: -; size: -; J: TRBJ1-2; V: TRBV7-6; CDR3: CASAGGVSRGYTF; DNA: TGTGCCAGCGCAGGCGGGGTATCGCGCGGCTACACCTTC
D: -; size: -; J: TRBJ1-2; V: TRBV28; CDR3: CAATGNYGYTF; DNA: TGTGCCGCCACAGGGAACTATGGCTACACCTTC
D: TRBD2; size: -; J: TRBJ2-3; V: TRBV28; CDR3: CASRSGTSGTDTQYF; DNA: TGTGCCAGCAGGTCCGGGACTAGCGGCACAGATACGCAGTATTTT
D: TRBD2; size: -; J: TRBJ2-1; V: TRBV3-1/TRBV3-2; CDR3: CASSLRTRAVDEQFF; DNA: TGTGCCAGCAGCCTCCGGACTAGAGCCGTCGATGAGCAGTTCTTC
D: TRBD1; size: once; J: TRBJ2-7; V: TRBV7-2; CDR3: CASSSQGYEQYF; DNA: TGTGCCAGCAGCTCACAGGGGTACGAGCAGTACTTC
D: -; size: -; J: TRBJ2-1; V: TRBV30; CDR3: CAWSLLAPDNEQFF; DNA: TGTGCCTGGAGTCTCCTAGCGCCGGACAATGAGCAGTTCTTC
D: -; size: -; J: TRBJ2-2; V: TRBV18; CDR3: CASSPPGTNTGELFF; DNA: TGTGCCAGCTCACCCCCAGGGACGAACACCGGGGAGCTGTTTTTT
D: TRBD1; size: -; J: TRBJ2-7; V: TRBV2; CDR3: CASRPTGTGYHEQYF; DNA: TGTGCCAGCAGACCCACCGGGACAGGGTACCACGAGCAGTACTTC